This entry describes one T cell receptor beta chain. The sample originates from a study of blood T cell repertoires in COVID-19. Across the study: Sample material is recorded as cDNA or gDNA derived from T cells, B-cell-depleted T cells, or PBMCs.

The J segment lost 5 bases and the V segment lost 6 bases, leaving 6 bases of the junction unmatched. Germline CDR1 is SNHLY and CDR2 is FYNNEI. This CDR3 contains 14 residues. Sequencing was performed with immunoSEQ multiplex PCR; in TCRdb, only in-frame clones are kept and a portion is missing. Of some 200,000 clones detected, around four fifths appear once; the ten largest clones hold about 0.91%. The specimen sequenced was peripheral blood. The sequence was collected from a man aged 55 to 69 with COVID-19, enrolled during active disease. The chain carries TRBV2 and TRBJ1-1; TRBD1 matches 10 bases. DNA for the CDR3: TGTGCCAGCAGCCGGGACAGGGGTCGGACTGAAGCTTTCTTT. Translated: CASSRDRGRTEAFF.